This record looks at one TCR beta chain sequence and its context. This clone was seen only once. The clone's antigen remains unknown. No base-level quality is on record; no much larger clone is a single base apart. Whole blood was collected in K2EDTA tubes by collaborating institutions according to the institutions' own protocols. For TCRbeta analysis, collaborator samples were shipped as frozen whole blood, as isolated PBMCs, or as DNA extracted from either sample type. TCRbeta CDR3 regions were amplified from genomic DNA using the immunoSEQ Assay, a bias-controlled multiplex PCR. As for how the authors treated the data: Within the assay, amplification of reference gene primers was used to estimate how many nucleated cells each sample contained. Sequence reads were collapsed and filtered to measure the absolute abundance of every unique TCRbeta CDR3 rearrangement. For each sample, productive Simpson clonality was calculated by taking the square root of Simpson's diversity index across productive rearrangements. TCRdb holds this immuneACCESS table with in-frame rearrangements only. Some clones are missing; in checked studies, unresolved V genes explain under half, and the rest has no known cause. The V and J calls and the clone size are those of that table, but D and trimming were determined from the DNA. The sample includes about 100,000 clones, with about 85% observed a single time. Jointly, the top ten make up approximately 4.1% of the sample.

The sample originates from a study of blood T cell repertoires in COVID-19 (dated by TCRdb to 2020 to 2021). As for the study more broadly: The collaborator samples originated in the United States, Italy and Spain and spanned the acute and convalescent phases of COVID-19. Samples came from the ongoing ImmuneRACE study (first 160 participants) plus 1,254 subjects from 6 global collaborators. Subjects who had been exposed to COVID-19, were actively infected with it, or had recovered from it provided the deeply sampled blood TCRbeta repertoires that made up the dataset. The sample metadata nearly always contained a de-identified subject ID, COVID-19 status, age in years and sex. Where available, HLA class I and class II types were taken from metadata supplied by the sample provider and were not determined by assay-based typing. The material from the prospective study consisted of cDNA or gDNA derived from T cells, B-cell-depleted T cells, or PBMCs. The repertoires were made available in a free public database intended to serve as a resource for research on the immune response to SARS-CoV-2.

The investigation overall reported the following: Clinical and demographic metadata were provided uncurated, with the amount varying by source and participant.

The source is a woman in her 70s with acute or convalescent COVID-19. Sequencing was carried out using peripheral blood.

The CDR3 in this case is CATSDAGESRNEQFF. The bases read TGTGCCACCAGTGACGCGGGAGAGTCTCGGAATGAGCAGTTCTTC. The rearrangement combines TRBV24-1 with TRBJ2-1, with 7 bases aligning to TRBD2. As encoded in the germline V gene, CDR1 is KGHDR while CDR2 is SFDVKD. The CDR3 spans 15 residues, from the cysteine through the phenylalanine. Only CDR3 DNA remains: 45 bases, in frame from the first base. V and J are trimmed by 4 bases and 7 bases, and the gene matches miss 9 bases of the junction.